What follows are 21 T cell receptor beta chains derived from one specimen sequenced in a study of cytomegalovirus exposure and HLA in healthy donors. PCR employed 60 Vbeta and 13 Jbeta primers. TCRdb's table, derived via immunoSEQ multiplex PCR, lists solely in-frame clones and lacks some. Of 200,000 or so clones listed, 82% are singletons. Sample: PBMCs. These receptors all stem from a woman aged 40 to 50 in good health and CMV-seronegative.

The chain combines TRBV19 with TRBJ1-5; 7 positions match TRBD1. Germline V CDR1 and CDR2: LNHDA, SQIVND (reference sequence). The CDR3 runs 16 residues. J was trimmed by 7 bases and V by 8 bases; bases with no gene match: 17. The CDR3 is CASLQGYHPLGQPQHF. For the CDR3, the DNA is TGTGCCAGTCTACAGGGGTACCACCCTCTGGGACAGCCCCAGCATTTT.

The V gene is TRBV4-1, the J gene TRBJ2-5, with 9 bases fitting TRBD2. Germline loops: CDR1 MGHRA, CDR2 YSYEKL. Trimming at V came to 2 bases and at J to 2 bases, leaving 9 bases not matched to a gene. This CDR3 is 17 amino acids long. The CDR3 nucleotides read TGCGCCAGCAGCCAAACCTACTCGACTAGCGGACAAGAGACCCAGTACTTC. Translating gives CASSQTYSTSGQETQYF.

This chain links TRBV7-6 with TRBJ1-3; D might be TRBD1 (6 bases). The CDR3 is made up of 15 amino acids. Germline-derived CDR1 and CDR2 are SGHVS and FNYEAQ. V lost 5 bases, J lost 5 bases, and 16 bases lay in between. The CDR3 sequence is CASSPVGGGRNTIYF. The CDR3 nucleotides read TGTGCCAGCAGCCCGGTCGGGGGGGGGCGAAACACCATATATTTT.

This clone came up a few times. The chain couples TRBV5-1 to TRBJ2-4; a weak D match, TRBD1 (6 bases). The V end was cut by 4 bases, the J end by 1 base, with 15 bases between. In germline, CDR1 is SGHRS, CDR2 YFSETQ. The CDR3 loop spans 16 amino acids. CDR3 in amino acids: CASSHDGTSAKNIQYF. The CDR3 nucleotides are TGCGCCAGCAGCCACGACGGGACATCCGCCAAAAACATTCAGTACTTC. The whole variable domain, filled in from reference TRBV5-1 and TRBJ2-4, reads KAGVTQTPRYLIKTRGQQVTLSCSPISGHRSVSWYQQTPGQGLQFLFEYFSETQRNKGNFPGRFSGRQFSNSRSEMNVSTLELGDSALYLCASSHDGTSAKNIQYFGAGTRLSVL.

This clone was seen more than once but under ten times. The chain uses TRBV6-5 and TRBJ1-1, with 8 bases matching TRBD1. Germline V gene data show CDR1 as MNHEY and CDR2 as SVGAGI. V was clipped by 6 bases and J by 1 base; unmatched bases: 4. This CDR3 region has 14 residues. The CDR3 spells CASSPGTGNTEAFF. In DNA, the CDR3 is TGTGCCAGCAGCCCCGGGACAGGGAACACTGAAGCTTTCTTT.

The rearrangement links TRBV6-1 to TRBJ2-3, with 9 nucleotides matching TRBD2. This CDR3 spans 12 amino acids. V lost 10 bases and J lost 10; bases outside the gene matches: 9. Germline values: CDR1 MNHNS, CDR2 SASEGT. CDR3 in DNA: TGTGCCACACATAGCGGGAGTAGGGCGCAGTATTTT. It specifies CATHSGSRAQYF.

CDR3 sequence reads: CASSFTGVTTDTQYF. CDR3 nucleotides: TGTGCCAGCAGCTTCACGGGGGTTACCACAGATACGCAGTATTTT. The chain combines TRBV7-9 with TRBJ2-3, with D possibly matching TRBD2 (6 bases). Trimming left V 3 bases short and J 2 bases short, with 12 bases between. CDR1 and CDR2 (germline): SEHNR, FQNEAQ (reference sequence). The CDR3 has 15 residues.

The chain joins TRBV5-1 to TRBJ1-1; tentatively, D is TRBD1 (5 bases). Trimming left V 4 bases short and J 1 base short, with 17 bases between. From germline, CDR1 is SGHRS and CDR2 YFSETQ. This CDR3 has 16 amino acids. The CDR3 DNA reads as TGCGCCAGCAGCGCTCGCGGGGCAGCGGAGAACACTGAAGCTTTCTTT. It codes for CASSARGAAENTEAFF. The full variable domain, with the rest looked up from reference TRBV5-1 and TRBJ1-1, is KAGVTQTPRYLIKTRGQQVTLSCSPISGHRSVSWYQQTPGQGLQFLFEYFSETQRNKGNFPGRFSGRQFSNSRSEMNVSTLELGDSALYLCASSARGAAENTEAFFGQGTRLTVV.

The chain recombines TRBV29-1 with TRBJ1-5, with D possibly matching TRBD1 (5 bases). Looked up from germline, CDR1 is SQVTM and CDR2 is ANQGSEA. The V and J ends lost 2 bases and 2 bases respectively, with 10 bases between them. The CDR3 contains 14 residues. CDR3 loop: CSVEIQGGNQPQHF. The CDR3 DNA is TGCAGCGTTGAAATCCAAGGGGGCAATCAGCCCCAGCATTTT.

The chain links TRBV28 to TRBJ2-2, with 7 positions matching TRBD2. Trimming at V came to 3 bases and at J to 1 base, leaving 14 bases not matched to a gene. The CDR3 contains 19 residues. The germline V gene encodes CDR1 MDHEN and CDR2 SYDVKM. DNA for the CDR3: TGTGCCAGCAGTTTTCCAAACTCCGGACTAGGAGAGAACACCGGGGAGCTGTTTTTT. Amino acids: CASSFPNSGLGENTGELFF.

This clone has ten or more counts. The chain uses TRBV6-1 and TRBJ2-1; 10 bases agree with TRBD2. Germline values: CDR1 MNHNS, CDR2 SASEGT. The CDR3 has 15 residues. V shed 0 bases, J shed 8 bases, and the junction held 4 bases outside the gene matches. The chain's CDR3 is CASSEAASGSHEQFF. The CDR3 DNA reads as TGTGCCAGCAGTGAAGCAGCTAGCGGGAGTCATGAGCAGTTCTTC.

This chain links TRBV19 with TRBJ2-2, with D hard to call. V lost 3 bases, J lost 4 bases, and 9 bases lay in between. The CDR3 has 14 residues. CDR1 and CDR2 from the germline V gene are LNHDA and SQIVND (reference sequence). CDR3 loop: CASSMNSGTGELFF. In DNA form, the CDR3 reads TGTGCCAGTAGTATGAATTCGGGCACCGGGGAGCTGTTTTTT.

This clone turned up a few times. Other DNA sequences in this sample translate to the same CDR3. This chain connects TRBV27 to TRBJ2-3; D remains unclear. The CDR3 consists of 12 residues. V was pared by 3 bases and J by 2 bases, with 3 bases between. The V gene's germline CDR1 is MNHEY and CDR2 SMNVEV (reference sequence). CDR3 in amino acids: CASSFNTDTQYF. The CDR3 coding sequence is TGTGCCAGCAGTTTTAACACAGATACGCAGTATTTT.

CDR3 sequence reads: CASSLVAVGRLNEQYF. For the CDR3, the DNA is TGTGCCAGCAGCTTAGTCGCAGTCGGGAGATTAAACGAGCAGTACTTC. The chain uses TRBV7-2 and TRBJ2-5; maybe TRBD2 (6 bases). The J call is doubtful: the DNA matches TRBJ2-7 better. CDR1 and CDR2 (germline): SGHTA, FQGNSA. The CDR3 contains 16 residues.

The table lists this clone with a count of one. V is TRBV7-8 and J is TRBJ2-5; 13 bases match TRBD2. The CDR3 extends over 17 amino acids. Germline V gene lookup returns CDR1 SGHVS and CDR2 FQNEAQ. V lost 0 bases, J lost 7 bases, and 8 bases stayed unmatched. The CDR3 reads CASSLAGLAGEGGTQYF. The CDR3, as DNA: TGTGCCAGCAGCTTAGCCGGACTAGCGGGAGAGGGTGGGACCCAGTACTTC. Full variable domain (rest looked up from reference TRBV7-8 and TRBJ2-5): GAGVSQSPRYKVAKRGQDVALRCDPISGHVSLFWYQQALGQGPEFLTYFQNEAQLDKSGLPSDRFFAERPEGSVSTLKIQRTQQEDSAVYLCASSLAGLAGEGGTQYFGPGTRLLVL.

Only one count was recorded for this clone. Other DNA sequences from this sample encode an identical CDR3 as well. In nucleotides, the CDR3 is TGTGCCAGCAGTTTAAGCGGGAGCTCCTACAATGAGCAGTTCTTC. This encodes CASSLSGSSYNEQFF. The chain links TRBV27 to TRBJ2-1, with 8 bases matching TRBD2. The CDR3 has 15 residues. Germline loops: CDR1 MNHEY, CDR2 SMNVEV (reference sequence). The V gene end was trimmed by 2 bases and the J gene end by 0 bases; junction bases not matched to a gene: 0.

CDR3 sequence (DNA): TGCAGCGTTGCCCGGACAGGGGGCTCGGACACTGAAGCTTTCTTT. It codes for CSVARTGGSDTEAFF. The V call is TRBV29-1, the J call TRBJ1-1; 11 bases map to TRBD1. V lost 4 bases, J lost 3 bases, and 7 bases stayed unmatched. CDR3 size: 15 residues. Germline values: CDR1 SQVTM, CDR2 ANQGSEA.

The chain couples TRBV19 to TRBJ2-1, with D uncertain. V was cut by 1 base and J by 3 bases, with 10 bases left in between. The CDR3 spans 15 residues. Germline loops: CDR1 LNHDA, CDR2 SQIVND (reference sequence). CDR3 sequence: CASSIGGDNYNEQFF. The DNA for the CDR3 is TGTGCCAGTAGTATAGGCGGAGATAACTACAATGAGCAGTTCTTC.

The V and J genes are TRBV2 and TRBJ2-3; maybe TRBD1 (5 bases). V lost 6 bases and J 1 base, leaving 14 bases between the germline ends. Germline V gene lookup returns CDR1 SNHLY and CDR2 FYNNEI. This CDR3 region has 15 residues. The CDR3 protein is CASSRLRAGTDTQYF. In DNA form, the CDR3 reads TGTGCCAGCAGCCGCCTCAGGGCGGGCACAGATACGCAGTATTTT.

The chain combines TRBV27 with TRBJ2-1; 12 bases agree with TRBD2. CDR3 size: 17 residues. After removal of 4 bases from V and 5 bases from J, the junction contained 9 bases not matched to a gene. The germline V gene encodes CDR1 MNHEY and CDR2 SMNVEV (reference sequence). CDR3 coding DNA: TGTGCCAGCAGTTGGATCGGACTAGCGGGATGGAACAATGAGCAGTTCTTC. Its translation: CASSWIGLAGWNNEQFF.

This chain connects TRBV11-2 to TRBJ2-7; no clear D. Germline V gene lookup returns CDR1 SGHAT and CDR2 FQNNGV. The CDR3 has 15 residues. V gave up 2 bases and J gave up 3 bases, with 14 bases separating them. Written as DNA, the CDR3 is TGTGCCAGCAGCTTATCCCGTGGCAACTACTACGAGCAGTACTTC. Amino acids: CASSLSRGNYYEQYF.